The rows below give T cell receptor beta chains drawn from one sample of a study of T cell responses to AZD1222 COVID-19 vaccine. TCRdb keeps only in-frame clones here, not all; method: immunoSEQ multiplex PCR. Among 95,000 to 150,000 clones listed, over 85% were seen once. The sequences come from peripheral blood, collected on day 0 of AZD1222 vaccination. The origin of the receptors is an adult in good health. The CDR3 runs from the conserved cysteine through the conserved F or W. A D gene is named only where the DNA matches it firmly. For some rows the clone size is stated as once, few or many, or as a class when expanded; others skip it.

v_call,clone_size,d_call,j_call,cdr3_nt,cdr3_aa
TRBV12-3/TRBV12-4,NA,NA,TRBJ1-3,TGTGCCAGCACGACTCAAGGAAACACCATATATTTT,CASTTQGNTIYF
TRBV11-2,NA,NA,TRBJ1-6,TGTGCCAGCAGCGCCGAGGCAGGGGTGTCCCTTTCACCCCTCCACTTT,CASSAEAGVSLSPLHF
TRBV11-2,NA,NA,TRBJ2-7,TGTGCCAGCAGCTCAACCTCCGGCCCCTACGAGCAGTACTTC,CASSSTSGPYEQYF
TRBV2,once,TRBD1,TRBJ2-2,TGTGCCAGCAGCCCTCATGGACAGGAGAAGCTGTTTTTT,CASSPHGQEKLFF
TRBV2,NA,NA,TRBJ2-5,TGTGCCAGCAGTGAGGGGGACGATCAAGAGACCCAGTACTTC,CASSEGDDQETQYF
TRBV27,NA,NA,TRBJ2-2,TGTGCCAGCAGGCCCTTGGCCGGGGAGCTGTTTTTT,CASRPLAGELFF
TRBV5-5,NA,NA,TRBJ1-1,TGTGCCAGCAGCTTGGGGGGCGTCCTGAACACTGAAGCTTTCTTT,CASSLGGVLNTEAFF
TRBV20-1,NA,NA,TRBJ2-7,TGCAGTGCTAGTGTGCCTGGGAGGGGGGGGCTCGAGCAGTACTTC,CSASVPGRGGLEQYF
TRBV2,NA,NA,TRBJ2-2,TGTGCCAGCAATCCATCAGTCGGCGGGGAGCTGTTTTTT,CASNPSVGGELFF
TRBV29-1,NA,TRBD1,TRBJ1-1,TGCAGCGTTGCGAAGACAGGGGAGGACACTGAAGCTTTCTTT,CSVAKTGEDTEAFF
TRBV29-1,NA,NA,TRBJ1-1,TGCAGCGTTGCTTCGCAGTTCGTCGGGGAAGAGAGGAACACTGAAGCTTTCTTT,CSVASQFVGEERNTEAFF
TRBV29-1,NA,NA,TRBJ1-4,TGCAGCGTTGAAGGGAAACAGGGCGCAACTAATGAAAAACTGTTTTTT,CSVEGKQGATNEKLFF
TRBV9,NA,TRBD1,TRBJ2-5,TGTGCCAGCAGCACCCGACAGGGTGCACAAGAGACCCAGTACTTC,CASSTRQGAQETQYF
TRBV25-1,NA,NA,TRBJ1-2,TGTGCCAGCAGTGAATTGGCGAAGTTAGTCTTC,CASSELAKLVF
TRBV28,NA,NA,TRBJ1-2,TGTGCCAGCTTCGTAAATTTGGATGGCTACACCTTC,CASFVNLDGYTF
TRBV28,NA,NA,TRBJ1-6,TGTGCCAGCGGATCTAACGGGAACAAATCACCCCTCCACTTT,CASGSNGNKSPLHF
TRBV7-9,NA,TRBD1,TRBJ1-4,TGTGCCAGCAGCTCGGGACAGGGAGGTGAAAAACTGTTTTTT,CASSSGQGGEKLFF
TRBV10-3,NA,NA,TRBJ1-1,TGTGCCATCAGTGAGTCACAGGACCTGAACACTGAAGCTTTCTTT,CAISESQDLNTEAFF
TRBV30,NA,NA,TRBJ2-7,TGTGCCTGGAGTAGGCAGGGGAGGGAGCAGTACTTC,CAWSRQGREQYF
TRBV28,NA,TRBD2,TRBJ2-3,TGTGCCAGCAGTTTAAGCGGGGGCGGAACAGATACGCAGTATTTT,CASSLSGGGTDTQYF
TRBV27,NA,TRBD1,TRBJ1-4,TGTGCCAGCAGTCTGACAGGGGGCGTCGAAAAACTGTTTTTT,CASSLTGGVEKLFF
TRBV19,NA,NA,TRBJ1-2,TGTGCCAGTAGTTCCCTTGGGGGAGGCTACACCTTC,CASSSLGGGYTF
TRBV20-1,NA,NA,TRBJ1-2,TGCAGTGCCGCACCCCGGGATACCTTC,CSAAPRDTF
TRBV6-5,NA,TRBD1,TRBJ1-1,TGTGCCAGCAGTCGTACAGGGGTGGGCACTGAAGCTTTCTTT,CASSRTGVGTEAFF
TRBV5-1,NA,NA,TRBJ1-6,TGCGCCAGCAGCTTGGATTCCGGTAATTCACCCCTCCACTTT,CASSLDSGNSPLHF
TRBV12-3/TRBV12-4,NA,NA,TRBJ1-1,TGTGCCAGCAGTTTAGATAAAAGGACTGAAGCTTTCTTT,CASSLDKRTEAFF
TRBV7-6,NA,NA,TRBJ1-4,TGTGCCAGCAGCTTAGGAGGGTTCCGTGAAAAACTGTTTTTT,CASSLGGFREKLFF
TRBV14,once,NA,TRBJ2-2,TGTGCCAGCAGCCTAGCGAACACCGGGGAGCTGTTTTTT,CASSLANTGELFF
TRBV6-5,NA,TRBD1,TRBJ1-2,TGTGCCAGCAGTTACATACCCGGGACAGGAAACTATGGCTACACCTTC,CASSYIPGTGNYGYTF
TRBV11-2,NA,NA,TRBJ1-3,TGTGCCAGCAGCTTAGATCGCCTGGGAGACACCATATATTTT,CASSLDRLGDTIYF
TRBV19,NA,NA,TRBJ2-3,TGTGCCAGTACCCTCGGGGGGCACACAGATACGCAGTATTTT,CASTLGGHTDTQYF
TRBV30,NA,TRBD1,TRBJ2-7,TGTGCCTGGGGGTGGGGACAGCTCTACGAGCAGTACTTC,CAWGWGQLYEQYF
TRBV5-5,NA,TRBD2,TRBJ2-7,TGTGCCAGCAGCAGCGGGACCTCCTACGAGCAGTACTTC,CASSSGTSYEQYF
TRBV6-5,NA,NA,TRBJ1-2,TGTGCCAGCAGAGCGGGGGCGTCTATGGGCTACACCTTC,CASRAGASMGYTF
TRBV5-1,NA,NA,TRBJ1-1,TGCGCCAGCAGCTTGGTCTCCCGGGTCTTTTTGAACACTGAAGCTTTCTTT,CASSLVSRVFLNTEAFF
TRBV19,NA,NA,TRBJ1-1,TGTGCCAGTAGTATAGAGAGACGGGCCACTGAAGCTTTCTTT,CASSIERRATEAFF
TRBV7-9,few,NA,TRBJ1-1,TGTGCCAGCAGCTTCGGCAGTATGAACACTGAAGCTTTCTTT,CASSFGSMNTEAFF
TRBV7-8,NA,TRBD1,TRBJ2-7,TGTGCCAGCAGCTTAGCGCACGGACAGGGTTACGAGCAGTACTTC,CASSLAHGQGYEQYF
TRBV28,NA,NA,TRBJ1-1,TGTGCCAGCAGTTTACAGGTCACTGAAGCTTTCTTT,CASSLQVTEAFF